A selection of T cell receptor beta chains follows, all from one sample in a study of T cells in Graves' hyperthyroidism and ophthalmopathy. TCRdb re-called the multiplex PCR reads through MiXCR, storing one row per CDR3 protein. The data contain over 650,000 distinct CDR3 sequences, about a sixth of them singletons. Sequenced: blood. The receptor source for this set is a young man with Graves' hyperthyroidism. Both conserved end residues are part of each CDR3. Fields, in order: J gene, V gene, clone size, D gene, CDR3 DNA, CDR3 protein. D genes are given only for firm matches. Expanded clones are given a class, and other clones once, few, many or no size at all.

J gene: TRBJ2-7; V gene: TRBV7-9; clone size: many; D gene: NA; CDR3 DNA: TGTGCCAGCAGCGCCGCGGGACTTTCACACGAGCAGTACTTC; CDR3 protein: CASSAAGLSHEQYF
J gene: TRBJ2-7; V gene: TRBV7-9; clone size: few; D gene: NA; CDR3 DNA: TGTGCCAGCAGCCCCCGGGACGCCTCCTACGAGCAGTACTTC; CDR3 protein: CASSPRDASYEQYF
J gene: TRBJ2-7; V gene: TRBV11-2; clone size: few; D gene: NA; CDR3 DNA: TGTGCCAGCAGCTTAGGGTCTGTTGGTAGCGAGCAGTACTTC; CDR3 protein: CASSLGSVGSEQYF
J gene: TRBJ2-2; V gene: TRBV28; clone size: many; D gene: TRBD1; CDR3 DNA: TGTGCCATCGAGCCGGGACAGGGTCCTTCCGGGGAGCTGTTTTTT; CDR3 protein: CAIEPGQGPSGELFF
J gene: TRBJ2-5; V gene: TRBV7-8; clone size: many; D gene: NA; CDR3 DNA: TGTGCCAGCGTCGGGGAGACCCAGTACTTC; CDR3 protein: CASVGETQYF
J gene: TRBJ2-1; V gene: TRBV11-2; clone size: many; D gene: NA; CDR3 DNA: TGTGCCAGCAGCTTTTCCGGCGCCTTCAATGAGCAGTTCTTC; CDR3 protein: CASSFSGAFNEQFF
J gene: TRBJ2-1; V gene: TRBV27; clone size: NA; D gene: TRBD2; CDR3 DNA: TGTGCCAGCAGCTCTCCGGGGGAGGGTGAGAATGAGCAGTTCTTC; CDR3 protein: CASSSPGEGENEQFF
J gene: TRBJ2-7; V gene: TRBV20-1; clone size: many; D gene: TRBD2; CDR3 DNA: TGCAGTGCTAGACTAGCGGCCTCCTACGAGCAGTACTTC; CDR3 protein: CSARLAASYEQYF
J gene: TRBJ1-1; V gene: TRBV20-1; clone size: many; D gene: NA; CDR3 DNA: TGCAGTGCTAGGGGGGGGCAGGAAGCTTTCTTT; CDR3 protein: CSARGGQEAFF
J gene: TRBJ1-2; V gene: TRBV27; clone size: many; D gene: NA; CDR3 DNA: TGTGCCAGCAGTTCCCTCGGGGTTGGAGTTTCGGGCTATGGCTACACCTTC; CDR3 protein: CASSSLGVGVSGYGYTF
J gene: TRBJ2-1; V gene: TRBV20-1; clone size: NA; D gene: TRBD2; CDR3 DNA: TGCAGTGCGAGTTACGGGGGGGGCCTCTCCTACAATGAGCAGTTCTTC; CDR3 protein: CSASYGGGLSYNEQFF
J gene: TRBJ2-3; V gene: TRBV3-1; clone size: NA; D gene: NA; CDR3 DNA: TGTGCCAGCAGCCAGCTAGGGGGTGTTAGCACAGATACGCAGTATTTT; CDR3 protein: CASSQLGGVSTDTQYF
J gene: TRBJ1-5; V gene: TRBV2; clone size: many; D gene: TRBD1; CDR3 DNA: TGTGCCACCCACCCGGGACAGGGGGCCGGGCAGCCCCAGCATTTT; CDR3 protein: CATHPGQGAGQPQHF
J gene: TRBJ1-4; V gene: TRBV28; clone size: NA; D gene: TRBD1; CDR3 DNA: TGTGCCAGCAGTTTCGACAGGGGGGCAGATGAAAAACTGTTTTTT; CDR3 protein: CASSFDRGADEKLFF
J gene: TRBJ2-1; V gene: TRBV6-2/TRBV6-3; clone size: many; D gene: NA; CDR3 DNA: TGTGCCAGCAGCCACTTTTTGGGCGTTTCCTTAGAGCAGTTCTTC; CDR3 protein: CASSHFLGVSLEQFF
J gene: TRBJ2-5; V gene: TRBV20-1; clone size: many; D gene: NA; CDR3 DNA: TGCAGTGCTATTACTAGGGAAGAGACCCAGTACTTC; CDR3 protein: CSAITREETQYF
J gene: TRBJ2-1; V gene: TRBV20-1; clone size: few; D gene: TRBD2; CDR3 DNA: TGCAGTGCTCTTGGGACTAGCGGCCACTCCTACAATGAGCAGTTCTTC; CDR3 protein: CSALGTSGHSYNEQFF
J gene: TRBJ2-3; V gene: TRBV2; clone size: NA; D gene: NA; CDR3 DNA: TGTGCCAGCAGTCCGACTAGTTTTGTAGTCACAGATACGCAGTATTTT; CDR3 protein: CASSPTSFVVTDTQYF
J gene: TRBJ1-4; V gene: TRBV15; clone size: many; D gene: NA; CDR3 DNA: TGTGCCACCAGCAGAGAACTAACCGGAAAACTGTTTTTT; CDR3 protein: CATSRELTGKLFF
J gene: TRBJ2-7; V gene: TRBV29-1; clone size: many; D gene: TRBD2; CDR3 DNA: TGCAGCGTTGAAGGGACTAGCGACTACGAGCAGTACTTC; CDR3 protein: CSVEGTSDYEQYF
J gene: TRBJ2-5; V gene: TRBV6-1; clone size: NA; D gene: NA; CDR3 DNA: TGTGCCAGTAGGACTATGGAAGAGACCCAGTACTTC; CDR3 protein: CASRTMEETQYF
J gene: TRBJ2-2; V gene: TRBV28; clone size: NA; D gene: NA; CDR3 DNA: TGTGCCAGCAGTGGCCACTCTGAGGGGACCGGGGAGCTGTTTTTT; CDR3 protein: CASSGHSEGTGELFF
J gene: TRBJ1-1; V gene: TRBV12-3/TRBV12-4; clone size: many; D gene: TRBD1; CDR3 DNA: TGTGCCAGCAGGGATCGGACAGGGGCCTCTGAAGCTTTCTTT; CDR3 protein: CASRDRTGASEAFF
J gene: TRBJ2-5; V gene: TRBV28; clone size: many; D gene: TRBD1; CDR3 DNA: TGTGCCAGCAGTCTAAGGGACAGTAGCCAAGAGACCCAGTACTTC; CDR3 protein: CASSLRDSSQETQYF
J gene: TRBJ2-1; V gene: TRBV20-1; clone size: NA; D gene: NA; CDR3 DNA: TGCAGTGCTAGAGTTAGCGGCAACTCCTACAATGAGCAGTTCTTC; CDR3 protein: CSARVSGNSYNEQFF
J gene: TRBJ1-5; V gene: TRBV7-2; clone size: NA; D gene: NA; CDR3 DNA: TGTGCCAGCAGCTTACCCGGGGCGGATCAGCCCCAGCATTTT; CDR3 protein: CASSLPGADQPQHF
J gene: TRBJ2-5; V gene: TRBV6-1; clone size: many; D gene: NA; CDR3 DNA: TGTGCCAGCAGCCACCCTCGGCAGCAAGAGACCCAGTACTTC; CDR3 protein: CASSHPRQQETQYF
J gene: TRBJ2-7; V gene: TRBV27; clone size: many; D gene: NA; CDR3 DNA: TGTGCCAGCAGTTTGCAACCACTCTACGAGCAGTACTTC; CDR3 protein: CASSLQPLYEQYF
J gene: TRBJ2-7; V gene: TRBV5-1; clone size: few; D gene: NA; CDR3 DNA: TGCGCCAGCAAAACTGGGGGCAGCACCTACGAGCAGTACTTC; CDR3 protein: CASKTGGSTYEQYF
J gene: TRBJ2-3; V gene: TRBV20-1; clone size: NA; D gene: TRBD2; CDR3 DNA: TGCAGTGCTAGTCCCCTTAGCGGGATCACAGATACGCAGTATTTT; CDR3 protein: CSASPLSGITDTQYF
J gene: TRBJ2-3; V gene: TRBV18; clone size: many; D gene: NA; CDR3 DNA: TGTGCCAGCTCACCATCCAGCTACACAGATACGCAGTATTTT; CDR3 protein: CASSPSSYTDTQYF
J gene: TRBJ1-5; V gene: TRBV4-2; clone size: few; D gene: NA; CDR3 DNA: TGTGCCAGCAGCCAAGGGGATCAGCCCCAGCATTTT; CDR3 protein: CASSQGDQPQHF